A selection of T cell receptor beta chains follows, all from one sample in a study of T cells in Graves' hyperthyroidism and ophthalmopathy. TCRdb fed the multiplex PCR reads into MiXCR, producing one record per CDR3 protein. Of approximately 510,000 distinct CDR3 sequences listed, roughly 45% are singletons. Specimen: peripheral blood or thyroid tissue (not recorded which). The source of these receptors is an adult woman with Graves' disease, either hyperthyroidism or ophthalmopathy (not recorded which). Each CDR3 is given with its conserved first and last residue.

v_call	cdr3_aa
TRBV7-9	CASSFGGKGPGELFF
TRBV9	CASSSRTGSVYGYTF
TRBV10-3	CAISEGQVQPQHF
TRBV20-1	CSARRTIGQPQHF
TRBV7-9	CASSPRLAGDEQFF
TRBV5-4	CASTPTGAHYGYTF
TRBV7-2	CASSHGGAGGPSYNEQFF
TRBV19	CASSIGSGRGRSNEHF
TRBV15	CATSRAATGANVLTF
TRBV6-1	CASSGAGGAPYEQYF
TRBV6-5	CASSRRAGDETQYF
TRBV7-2	CASSLAGTGGGYTF
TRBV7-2	CASSPWRQGDNSPLHF
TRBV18	CASSLEQGNSPLHF
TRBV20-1	CSARDGQGYEQYF
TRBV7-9	CASSQDVDKRHPSSEQYF
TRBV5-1	CASSWTGGSNQPQHF
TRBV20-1	CSARARGLETQYF
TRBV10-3	CAISDPGAEAFF
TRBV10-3	CAISEGTGGRYGELFF
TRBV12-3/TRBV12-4	CASSFGGLGSGSTEAFF
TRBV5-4	CASSLDRGYTDTQYF
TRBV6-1	CASSEPLNTGELFF
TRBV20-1	CSARDTRAYGYTF
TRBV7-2	CASSLGYDGYTF